The 2 T cell receptor beta chains below come from one sample, sequenced in a study of blood T cells in healthy people across ages. A second PCR, run for about 7 to 12 cycles, used a sample-barcoded 5' primer plus a J-beta primer mix. MiXCR, run by TCRdb on the 5' RACE reads, gives a single entry per CDR3 protein. The sample yields about 1.6 million distinct CDR3 sequences, 30% to 35% seen once. The specimen was blood. These receptors were taken from a woman aged 25-40 years in good health.

V and J are TRBV3-1 and TRBJ1-1; maybe TRBD1 (6 bases). Germline V gives CDR1 LGHDT, CDR2 YNNKEL (reference sequence). Deletions cut 2 bases from V and 4 bases from J, with 17 bases between. The CDR3 totals 16 residues. Here the CDR3 reads CASSQNRGQRSTEAFF. The CDR3 DNA is TGTGCCAGCAGCCAAAATAGGGGACAACGCAGCACTGAAGCTTTCTTT.

This clonotype was observed at least ten times. The chain combines TRBV5-1 with TRBJ2-1; 9 bases fit TRBD2. The CDR3 length is 16 residues. The V segment lost 0 bases and the J segment 4 bases; nucleotides outside the gene matches: 5. Germline V lookup: CDR1 SGHRS, CDR2 YFSETQ. The CDR3 is CASSLEAGGIYNEQFF. For the CDR3, the DNA is TGCGCCAGCAGCTTGGAGGCGGGGGGGATATACAATGAGCAGTTCTTC.